This T cell receptor (beta chain) emerged from a study of OX40 agonist ivuxolimab in advanced cancers. About the research overall: Cohort: about 80% men, mean age around 55, aged about 20 to 90. Study results and limitations: Clonal expansion was seen in CD4+ and CD8+ blood T cells by week 6 at 0.1 to 3.0 mg/kg. The study found that CD8+ T cells averaged more expanded clones than CD4+. No antigen was identified for the clonally expanded peripheral T cells.

CDR1 is SGHNT and CDR2 is YYREEE in the germline V gene (reference sequence). The CDR3 is 16 amino acids. V was shortened by 4 bases and J by 2 bases, with 17 bases between the two germline ends. Note on this clone: Its antigen is currently unknown.

Sequencing was performed with immunoSEQ multiplex PCR; in TCRdb, only in-frame clones are kept and a portion is missing. Among about 94,000 clones listed, under 95% were seen once. The gene calls are TRBV5-4 and TRBJ2-3; D perhaps matches TRBD2 (6 bases). This TCR was recovered from an adult with an advanced solid tumor such as melanoma, head and neck, liver or kidney cancer. The sample was CD4+ or CD8+ T cells sorted from blood, taken in a trial of the OX40 agonist ivuxolimab. CDR3 nucleotide sequence: TGTGCCAGCAGCACGCGGGACTCCTATCTCACAGATACGCAGTATTTT. It encodes CASSTRDSYLTDTQYF.